The 7 T cell receptor beta chains below were found in one sample sequenced in a study of cytomegalovirus exposure and HLA in healthy donors. The primer mix had 60 Vbeta and 13 Jbeta primers. The assay was immunoSEQ multiplex PCR, and TCRdb's table has in-frame clones only and misses some. The repertoire consists of 89,000 or so clones, with over 75% occurring once and the leading ten covering about 2%. Material for sequencing was PBMCs. These receptors originate from a boy aged 5 to 17 in good health and CMV-seronegative.

This chain connects TRBV5-1 to TRBJ1-5, with D uncertain. The germline V gene encodes CDR1 SGHRS and CDR2 YFSETQ. The CDR3 extends over 13 amino acids. Trimming took off 4 bases at V and 4 bases at J, with 9 bases between the two ends. CDR3 protein: CASSLNRNQPQHF. The DNA for the CDR3 is TGCGCCAGCAGCCTGAACCGGAATCAGCCCCAGCATTTT. Supplemented by reference TRBV5-1 and TRBJ1-5, the full variable domain reads KAGVTQTPRYLIKTRGQQVTLSCSPISGHRSVSWYQQTPGQGLQFLFEYFSETQRNKGNFPGRFSGRQFSNSRSEMNVSTLELGDSALYLCASSLNRNQPQHFGDGTRLSIL.

The chain recombines TRBV7-9 with TRBJ1-5; D may be TRBD1 (5 bases). V was shortened by 5 bases and J by 3 bases, with 11 bases between the two germline ends. From germline, CDR1 is SEHNR and CDR2 FQNEAQ (reference sequence). CDR3 length: 14 residues. The CDR3 DNA sequence: TGTGCCAGCAGCCCAGGGTTAGCCAATCAGCCCCAGCATTTT. Residues: CASSPGLANQPQHF.

The sample holds one count of this clone. This chain uses TRBV10-1 with TRBJ2-1; 10 bases agree with TRBD2. The germline gives CDR1 WNHNN, CDR2 SYGVQD (reference sequence). This CDR3 has 14 residues. With 4 bases clipped from V and 5 bases from J, the junction kept 2 bases outside the gene matches. In DNA form, the CDR3 reads TGCGCCAGCAGTGGGACTAGCGGCCACAATGAGCAGTTCTTC. Amino acid sequence: CASSGTSGHNEQFF.

The sample holds one count of this clone. The V call is TRBV7-9, the J call TRBJ1-4, with D possibly matching TRBD1 (5 bases). Germline CDR1 is SEHNR and CDR2 is FQNEAQ (reference sequence). The CDR3 spans 15 residues. V lost 7 bases and J 3 bases, leaving 15 bases between the germline ends. The CDR3 DNA follows: TGTGCCAGCACCTCATCCGGGGGATCTAATGAAAAACTGTTTTTT. Its protein is CASTSSGGSNEKLFF.

V and J are TRBV4-1 and TRBJ1-5, with D possibly being TRBD1 (6 bases). V was pared by 3 bases and J by 2 bases, with 17 bases between. CDR3 size: 17 residues. Germline CDR1 MGHRA, CDR2 YSYEKL. The CDR3 here is CASSHPGGQGGNQPQHF. The CDR3 region has the DNA TGCGCCAGCAGCCACCCCGGGGGGCAGGGTGGCAATCAGCCCCAGCATTTT.

The chain is built from TRBV29-1 and TRBJ2-1, with D unclear. Germline assignment: CDR1 SQVTM and CDR2 ANQGSEA. The V end lost 6 bases, the J end lost 0 bases, and 15 bases lay between the germline ends. This CDR3 is 15 amino acids long. This CDR3 is CSVPGKRSSYNEQFF. The CDR3 nucleotides read TGCAGCGTACCCGGAAAGAGGAGCTCCTACAATGAGCAGTTCTTC.

The CDR3: CASSYIPGLAGEEQYF. CDR3 coding DNA: TGCGCCAGCAGCTATATACCGGGACTAGCGGGAGAGGAGCAGTACTTC. The chain has TRBV5-1 and TRBJ2-7, with TRBD2 matching over 14 bases. V lost 3 bases and J lost 7; bases outside the gene matches: 9. This CDR3 has 16 amino acids. Germline V CDR1 and CDR2: SGHRS, YFSETQ. Variable domain in full (rest from reference TRBV5-1 and TRBJ2-7): KAGVTQTPRYLIKTRGQQVTLSCSPISGHRSVSWYQQTPGQGLQFLFEYFSETQRNKGNFPGRFSGRQFSNSRSEMNVSTLELGDSALYLCASSYIPGLAGEEQYFGPGTRLTVT.